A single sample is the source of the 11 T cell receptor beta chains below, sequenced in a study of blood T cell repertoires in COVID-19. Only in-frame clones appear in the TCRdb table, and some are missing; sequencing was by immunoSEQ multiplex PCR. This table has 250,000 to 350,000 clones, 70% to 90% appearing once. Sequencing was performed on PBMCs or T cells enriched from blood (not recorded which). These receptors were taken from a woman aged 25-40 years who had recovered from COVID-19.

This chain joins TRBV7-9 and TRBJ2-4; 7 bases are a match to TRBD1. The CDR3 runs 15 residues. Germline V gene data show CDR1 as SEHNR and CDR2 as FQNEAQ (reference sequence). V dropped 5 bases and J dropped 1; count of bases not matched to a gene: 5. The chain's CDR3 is CASSLYRGAKNIQYF. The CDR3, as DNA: TGTGCCAGCAGCCTATACAGGGGTGCCAAAAACATTCAGTACTTC.

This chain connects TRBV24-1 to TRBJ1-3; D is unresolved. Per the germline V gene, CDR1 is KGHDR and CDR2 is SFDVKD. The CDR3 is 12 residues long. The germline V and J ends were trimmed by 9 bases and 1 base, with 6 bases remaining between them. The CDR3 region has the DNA TGTGCCACCGGGAGGTCTGGAAACACCATATATTTT. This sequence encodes CATGRSGNTIYF.

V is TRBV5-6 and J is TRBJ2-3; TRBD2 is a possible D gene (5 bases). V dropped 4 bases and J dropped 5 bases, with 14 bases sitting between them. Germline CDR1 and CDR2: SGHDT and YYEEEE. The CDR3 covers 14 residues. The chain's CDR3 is CASSQRLAEDTQYF. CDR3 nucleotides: TGTGCCAGCAGCCAGCGGTTGGCCGAAGATACGCAGTATTTT.

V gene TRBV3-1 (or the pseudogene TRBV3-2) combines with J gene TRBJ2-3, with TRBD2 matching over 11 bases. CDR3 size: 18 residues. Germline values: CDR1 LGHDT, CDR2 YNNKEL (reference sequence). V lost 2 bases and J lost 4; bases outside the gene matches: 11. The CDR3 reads CASSQPFTSGRGPDTQYF. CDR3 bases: TGTGCCAGCAGCCAACCCTTTACTAGCGGGAGAGGCCCAGATACGCAGTATTTT.

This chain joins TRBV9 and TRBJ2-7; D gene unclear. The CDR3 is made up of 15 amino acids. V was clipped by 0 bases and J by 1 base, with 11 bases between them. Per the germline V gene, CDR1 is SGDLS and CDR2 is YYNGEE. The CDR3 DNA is TGTGCCAGCAGCGTAGGCAGAACCTCTTCCTACGAGCAGTACTTC. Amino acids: CASSVGRTSSYEQYF.

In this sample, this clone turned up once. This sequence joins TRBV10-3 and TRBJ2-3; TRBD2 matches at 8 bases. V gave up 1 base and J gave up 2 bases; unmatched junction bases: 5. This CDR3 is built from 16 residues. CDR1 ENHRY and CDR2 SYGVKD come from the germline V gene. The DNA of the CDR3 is TGTGCCATCAGTGAGTGGACTAGCCGACCCACAGATACGCAGTATTTT. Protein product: CAISEWTSRPTDTQYF.

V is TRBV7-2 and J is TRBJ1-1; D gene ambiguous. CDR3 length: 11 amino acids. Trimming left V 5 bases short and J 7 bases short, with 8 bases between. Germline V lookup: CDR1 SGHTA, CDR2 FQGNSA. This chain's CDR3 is CASSLYGEAFF. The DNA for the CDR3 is TGTGCCAGCAGCCTCTACGGTGAAGCTTTCTTT.

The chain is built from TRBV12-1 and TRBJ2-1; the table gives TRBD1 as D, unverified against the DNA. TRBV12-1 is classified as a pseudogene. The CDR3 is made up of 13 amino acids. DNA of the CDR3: TGTGCCAGCATCCCCCTGACAGATCGTGAGCAGTTCTTC. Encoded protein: CASIPLTDREQFF.

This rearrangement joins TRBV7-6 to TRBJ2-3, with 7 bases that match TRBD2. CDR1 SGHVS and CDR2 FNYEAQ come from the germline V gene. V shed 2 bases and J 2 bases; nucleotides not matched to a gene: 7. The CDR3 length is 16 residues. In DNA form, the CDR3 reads TGTGCCAGCAGCTTAATGGCTAGCGGACTCACAGATACGCAGTATTTT. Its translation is CASSLMASGLTDTQYF.

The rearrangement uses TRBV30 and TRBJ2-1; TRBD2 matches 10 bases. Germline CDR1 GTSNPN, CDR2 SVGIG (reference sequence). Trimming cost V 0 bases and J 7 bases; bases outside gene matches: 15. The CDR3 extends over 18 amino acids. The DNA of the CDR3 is TGTGCCTGGAGTGTACTGGTTTCTAGCGGGAGATTTTCGAATGAGCAGTTCTTC. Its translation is CAWSVLVSSGRFSNEQFF. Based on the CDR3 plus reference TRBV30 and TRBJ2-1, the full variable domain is SQTIHQWPATLVQPVGSPLSLECTVEGTSNPNLYWYRQAAGRGLQLLFYSVGIGQISSEVPQNLSASRPQDRQFILSSKKLLLSDSGFYLCAWSVLVSSGRFSNEQFFGPGTRLTVL.

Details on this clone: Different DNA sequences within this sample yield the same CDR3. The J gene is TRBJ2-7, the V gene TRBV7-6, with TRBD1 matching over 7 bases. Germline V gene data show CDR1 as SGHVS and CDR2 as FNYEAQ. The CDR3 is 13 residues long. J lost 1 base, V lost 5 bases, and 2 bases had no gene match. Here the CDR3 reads CASSRDSSYEQYF. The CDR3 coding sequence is TGTGCCAGCAGCCGGGACAGTTCCTACGAGCAGTACTTC.